Below, 8 T cell receptor beta chains from the same sample are listed, as sequenced in a study of blood T cell repertoires in COVID-19. The method was immunoSEQ multiplex PCR; TCRdb's version includes in-frame clones alone and lacks a portion of them. Here the sample spans about 270,000 clones, 88% being singletons. The sample comprised PBMCs or T cells enriched from blood (not recorded which). All receptors derive from a woman aged 50 to 60 who had recovered from COVID-19.

The gene calls are TRBV19 and TRBJ1-1; a possible D gene is TRBD1 (5 bases). V shed 5 bases and J shed 1 base, with 14 bases lying between them. Germline values: CDR1 LNHDA, CDR2 SQIVND (reference sequence). The CDR3 runs to 15 residues. The CDR3 bases are TGTGCCAGTAGTCCACCAGGGAGGTCGAACACTGAAGCTTTCTTT. The encoded protein is CASSPPGRSNTEAFF.

V gene TRBV11-2 combines with J gene TRBJ2-3; D might be TRBD1 (5 bases). Per the germline V gene, CDR1 is SGHAT and CDR2 is FQNNGV. The V end was cut by 3 bases, the J end by 8 bases, with 9 bases between. This CDR3 is 12 amino acids long. The CDR3: CASSLVGVTQYF. CDR3 nucleotide sequence: TGTGCCAGCAGCTTGGTAGGGGTTACGCAGTATTTT.

The chain uses TRBV30 and TRBJ1-2; D not resolved. This CDR3 region has 18 residues. V was shortened by 0 bases and J by 5 bases, with 25 bases between the two germline ends. Germline V lookup: CDR1 GTSNPN, CDR2 SVGIG (reference sequence). CDR3 DNA: TGTGCCTGGAGTGTACGATGCCCGGGGAAGGGAGTGCCGTATGGCTACACCTTC. This sequence encodes CAWSVRCPGKGVPYGYTF.

This clone was seen once. This chain uses TRBV20-1 with TRBJ2-1, with D perhaps matching TRBD2 (5 bases). Looked up from germline, CDR1 is DFQATT and CDR2 is SNEGSKA (reference sequence). Trimming stripped 3 bases from V and 10 bases from J, with 13 bases between. This CDR3 comprises 12 residues. The CDR3 DNA reads TGCAGTGCTAGTAGGCTAGCCGACGAGCAGTTCTTC. Translation gives CSASRLADEQFF.

The rearrangement links TRBV6-6 to TRBJ2-3; possibly TRBD1 for D (6 bases). The V gene lost 8 bases and the J gene lost 3 bases, with 21 bases spanning the gap. There are 16 residues in the CDR3. Germline V gene lookup returns CDR1 MNHNY and CDR2 SVGAGI (reference sequence). The CDR3 region is CASYHLQGYRTDTQYF. The CDR3 region has the DNA TGTGCCAGCTATCACCTACAGGGATATCGTACAGATACGCAGTATTTT.

The CDR3, as DNA: TGCAGTGCTAGTGGCTACTCTTCCCAGCCGGGAGGCTACACCTTC. Translated, it gives CSASGYSSQPGGYTF. The gene calls are TRBV20-1 and TRBJ1-2; D uncertain. The V and J ends lost 3 bases and 8 bases respectively, with 22 bases between them. The CDR3 runs 15 residues. Germline V gene data show CDR1 as DFQATT and CDR2 as SNEGSKA (reference sequence).

The chain is built from TRBV6-2 or TRBV6-3 and TRBJ2-7; 7 bases are a match to TRBD2. J was trimmed by 0 bases and V by 4 bases; bases with no gene match: 6. The CDR3 sequence is 15 residues long. Germline CDR1 MNHEY, CDR2 SVGEGT. The CDR3 here is CASSSSSGYSYEQYF. The CDR3 coding sequence is TGTGCCAGCAGTTCCTCTAGCGGCTACTCCTACGAGCAGTACTTC.

The chain uses TRBV5-5 and TRBJ2-1; 7 nucleotides line up with TRBD2. The germline gives CDR1 SGHKS, CDR2 YYEKEE (reference sequence). V was pared by 0 bases and J by 3 bases, with 3 bases of the junction left unmatched. The CDR3 totals 15 residues. In DNA form, the CDR3 reads TGTGCCAGCAGCTTGGCTAGCGGTGTCTACAATGAGCAGTTCTTC. It translates to CASSLASGVYNEQFF.